These T cell receptor beta chains were read from a single sample in a study of shared clonotypes between healthy human individuals. The assay was immunoSEQ multiplex PCR, and TCRdb's table has in-frame clones only and misses some. Of roughly 2.5 million clones in the sample, approximately 90% were seen once. Sequencing was performed on naive CD4+ T cells sorted from blood. All receptors come from a man younger than 35 in good health. Each CDR3 is given with its conserved first and last residue. Each record gives: clone size, J gene, D gene, V gene, CDR3 DNA, CDR3 protein. A D gene is named only where the DNA matches it firmly. For some rows the clone size is stated as once, few or many, or as a class when expanded; others skip it.

-	TRBJ1-1	-	TRBV5-1	TGCGCCAGCAGCTTGGTTGGGAGCCAAGCTTTCTTT	CASSLVGSQAFF
once	TRBJ1-1	TRBD1	TRBV6-4	TGTGCCAGCAGCAGGGACAGGGGGCTTGCCACTGAAGCTTTCTTT	CASSRDRGLATEAFF
-	TRBJ1-2	-	TRBV6-6	TGTGCCAGCAGTTACCGTGGGGGGGATGGCTACACCTTC	CASSYRGGDGYTF
-	TRBJ1-5	-	TRBV18	TGTGCCAGCTCACAAGAACAGGCGTATAGCAATCAGCCCCAGCATTTT	CASSQEQAYSNQPQHF
-	TRBJ2-5	-	TRBV11-1	TGTGCCAGCAGACCGGGGGTACAAGAGACCCAGTACTTC	CASRPGVQETQYF
-	TRBJ2-2	TRBD1	TRBV5-6	TGTGCCAGCGGCGTGGGGTGGACAGGTCGGGCCGGGGAGCTGTTTTTT	CASGVGWTGRAGELFF
-	TRBJ2-7	TRBD2	TRBV29-1	TGCAGCGCCGGGACTAGCCTCTACGAGCAGTACTTC	CSAGTSLYEQYF
-	TRBJ1-2	-	TRBV28	TGTGCCAGCAGTCCTGGACACTCCGGGAGCTATGGCTACACCTTC	CASSPGHSGSYGYTF
once	TRBJ1-2	-	TRBV19	TGTGCCAGTAGTACGGACCCGGCGGGAGGCTACACCTTC	CASSTDPAGGYTF
few	TRBJ1-1	-	TRBV11-2	TGTGCCAGCACGCCCGGAGTTAGGGGACCCGAAGCTTTCTTT	CASTPGVRGPEAFF
-	TRBJ2-1	-	TRBV19	TGTGCCAGTAGTATAGAGGTCAGCTACAATGAGCAGTTCTTC	CASSIEVSYNEQFF
-	TRBJ2-7	-	TRBV19	TGTGCCAGTAGTATTCAACAGGTCCCCTCCTACGAGCAGTACTTC	CASSIQQVPSYEQYF
-	TRBJ2-7	-	TRBV7-2	TGTGCCAGCAGCTCACACGCCTCTAGCACAAGGCCCTACGAGCAGTACTTC	CASSSHASSTRPYEQYF
-	TRBJ1-1	-	TRBV4-1	TGCGCCAGCAGCCAAGACGGACAGCAGGCCACTGAAGCTTTCTTT	CASSQDGQQATEAFF
-	TRBJ2-1	-	TRBV19	TGTGCCAGTAGTATCAACGGGTACAATGAGCAGTTCTTC	CASSINGYNEQFF
-	TRBJ1-2	-	TRBV11-2	TGTGCCAGCAGACGCCCAGGGGTTGACTATGGCTACACCTTC	CASRRPGVDYGYTF
-	TRBJ2-1	TRBD1	TRBV19	TGTGCCAGTAGTCCCCGGGACAGATCCTACAATGAGCAGTTCTTC	CASSPRDRSYNEQFF
-	TRBJ2-3	TRBD2	TRBV10-3	TGTGCCATCAGGGGGGGACTAGCGGGGATCACAGATACGCAGTATTTT	CAIRGGLAGITDTQYF
once	TRBJ1-4	-	TRBV29-1	TGCAGCGTACCTGCGGTATCAACTAATGAAAAACTGTTTTTT	CSVPAVSTNEKLFF
once	TRBJ2-3	-	TRBV6-1	TGTGCCAGTTCCCGGGACTCGCCAAGAGATACGCAGTATTTT	CASSRDSPRDTQYF
-	TRBJ2-7	-	TRBV5-1	TGCGCCAGCAGCTTGGGTTCCAAACGAAACGAGCAGTACTTC	CASSLGSKRNEQYF
-	TRBJ2-1	-	TRBV2	TGTGCCAGCAGTGAAGCGGGGGGCCCCTACAATGAGCAGTTCTTC	CASSEAGGPYNEQFF
-	TRBJ2-5	-	TRBV29-1	TGCAGCGTTGAGAGCGGCGGGGAGACCCAGTACTTC	CSVESGGETQYF
-	TRBJ2-1	TRBD2	TRBV2	TGTGCCAGCAGTGAAAGTGGGACTAGCGTAGGCGGTGAGCAGTTCTTC	CASSESGTSVGGEQFF
few	TRBJ2-7	-	TRBV18	TGTGCCAGCTCACCGAGAGAGAATCTCTTGACCTACGAGCAGTACTTC	CASSPRENLLTYEQYF
-	TRBJ2-2	TRBD1	TRBV28	TGTGCCAGCACTCCTCGGACAGGGGAGAACACCGGGGAGCTGTTTTTT	CASTPRTGENTGELFF
-	TRBJ2-2	TRBD1	TRBV19	TGTGCCAGTAGTATGGGGGACAGGGACACCGGGGAGCTGTTTTTT	CASSMGDRDTGELFF
few	TRBJ1-1	-	TRBV18	TGTGCCAGCTCACCGGGACATCTGAACACTGAAGCTTTCTTT	CASSPGHLNTEAFF
-	TRBJ1-5	-	TRBV5-1	TGCGCCAGCAGCTTGTCCGGGGGCAATCAGCCCCAGCATTTT	CASSLSGGNQPQHF
-	TRBJ1-2	-	TRBV7-9	TGTGCCAGCAGCCCCCAGCGAAACTATGGCTACACCTTC	CASSPQRNYGYTF
-	TRBJ2-3	TRBD2	TRBV4-3	TGCGCCAGCAGCCAAGAGGTTCTGGGACTAGGGTCAGATACGCAGTATTTT	CASSQEVLGLGSDTQYF